This paragraph reports one T cell receptor beta chain. No cognate antigen has been identified for it. No base-level quality is on record; no much larger clone is a single base apart. The data were taken from a study of blood T cell repertoires in COVID-19 (TCRdb year 2020). Broadly, across the study: The collaborator samples originated in the United States, Italy and Spain and spanned the acute and convalescent phases of COVID-19. The repertoires were released in a freely available public database intended as a resource for research on the immune response to SARS-CoV-2. The sample metadata nearly always contained a de-identified subject ID, COVID-19 status, age in years and sex. Where available, HLA class I and class II types were taken from metadata supplied by the sample provider and were not determined by assay-based typing. The material from the prospective study consisted of cDNA or gDNA derived from T cells, B-cell-depleted T cells, or PBMCs. The samples were drawn from two sources: the first 160 participants of the ongoing ImmuneRACE study, and 1,000 to 1,500 subjects contributed by 6 global collaborators. Deeply sampled blood TCRbeta repertoires from subjects exposed to, actively infected with, or recovered from COVID-19 were included in the dataset. On the study overall, not on this receptor specifically: Clinical and demographic metadata were provided uncurated, with the amount varying by source and participant.

Enrolling through a virtual design, the prospective study's participants ranged in age from roughly 18 to 89 years and lived across roughly 23 United States geographic areas. In the prospective study, participants were assigned to cohorts based on the clinical history participants reported in a screening survey and a study questionnaire. Mobile phlebotomists in the prospective study collected whole blood, serum and a nasopharyngeal or oropharyngeal swab from every participant. Participants in the prospective study had the option to provide additional blood draws and questionnaires over an approximately two-month period. Prospective study blood samples were shipped either frozen or at room temperature before DNA extraction. TCRbeta CDR3 regions were amplified from genomic DNA using the immunoSEQ Assay, a bias-controlled multiplex PCR. Turning to the authors' computational methods: Nucleated cell counts per sample were estimated from amplification of reference gene primers within the assay. To quantify the absolute abundance of each unique TCRbeta CDR3 rearrangement, sequence reads were collapsed and filtered. For each sample, productive Simpson clonality was calculated by taking the square root of Simpson's diversity index across productive rearrangements. The table was pulled from immuneACCESS by TCRdb, which kept in-frame rearrangements only. Such tables lose some clones; where checked, under half of the loss comes from unresolved V genes, and the rest has no known cause. The DNA was the basis for D and trimming; V, J and clone size are from that table. Recorded for this sample are approximately 220,000 clones; 70% to 90% of them occurred a single time. Over 3% of the sample is taken by the ten largest.

This TCR was sampled from a woman aged 40-49 years with acute COVID-19. Sequencing was performed on PBMCs or T cells enriched from blood (not recorded which).

The sequence in DNA is TGTGCCAGCAGCCTGGACCGCGTCGGGGAAAAACTGTTTTTT. Protein translation: CASSLDRVGEKLFF. The chain is assembled from TRBV5-8 and TRBJ1-4; the D gene is unclear. Based on the germline V gene, the CDR1 and CDR2 sequences are SGHTS and YDEGEE. V was cut back by 4 bases and J by 8 bases, leaving a gap of 15 bases between them. The CDR3 measures 14 amino acids from cysteine to phenylalanine. This entry keeps only the CDR3 DNA: 42 bases, framed from base 1.